These T cell receptor beta chains were read from a single sample in a study of T cell responses to AZD1222 COVID-19 vaccine. Repertoires were generated with immunoSEQ multiplex PCR, while TCRdb's copy carries only in-frame clones and drops some. The sample holds around 150,000 clones, roughly 86% seen once. The sequencing used peripheral blood, collected on day 0 of AZD1222 vaccination. These receptors were taken from an adult in good health. Both conserved end residues are part of each CDR3. The order of the fields is CDR3 DNA, CDR3 protein, clone size, D gene, CDR3 length, V gene, J gene. D genes are given only for firm matches. Size is stated for part of the rows, as once, few or many counts, or as a class when the clone is expanded.

cdr3_nt: TGTGCCAGCAGCTTAACGGGGGGCGGTCGAAGTGAAAAACTGTTTTTT
cdr3_aa: CASSLTGGGRSEKLFF
clone_size: NA
d_call: NA
cdr3_length: 16
v_call: TRBV7-2
j_call: TRBJ1-4

cdr3_nt: TGTGCCAGTAGGCGGGGAATTTCAACTAATGAAAAACTGTTTTTT
cdr3_aa: CASRRGISTNEKLFF
clone_size: NA
d_call: NA
cdr3_length: 15
v_call: TRBV28
j_call: TRBJ1-4

cdr3_nt: TGTGCCAGCAGGTCCCTTTTAGGGTTGGAAGAGCAGTACTTC
cdr3_aa: CASRSLLGLEEQYF
clone_size: NA
d_call: NA
cdr3_length: 14
v_call: TRBV28
j_call: TRBJ2-7

cdr3_nt: TGCAGCGTTGACGGGGGCAGGGGGTCCTCCTACGAGCAGTACTTC
cdr3_aa: CSVDGGRGSSYEQYF
clone_size: NA
d_call: NA
cdr3_length: 15
v_call: TRBV29-1
j_call: TRBJ2-7

cdr3_nt: TGCAGTGCTGGATACCAGCCCCAGCATTTT
cdr3_aa: CSAGYQPQHF
clone_size: once
d_call: NA
cdr3_length: 10
v_call: TRBV20-1
j_call: TRBJ1-5

cdr3_nt: TGTGCCACCAGCAGAGAACTGGATGGCTACACCTTC
cdr3_aa: CATSRELDGYTF
clone_size: NA
d_call: NA
cdr3_length: 12
v_call: TRBV15
j_call: TRBJ1-2

cdr3_nt: TGTGCCACCAGAGCTAGCTCTGGAAACACCATATATTTT
cdr3_aa: CATRASSGNTIYF
clone_size: NA
d_call: NA
cdr3_length: 13
v_call: TRBV2
j_call: TRBJ1-3

cdr3_nt: TGTGCCAGCAGCTACTTCGGGACAGCTAGCACAGATACGCAGTATTTT
cdr3_aa: CASSYFGTASTDTQYF
clone_size: once
d_call: TRBD1
cdr3_length: 16
v_call: TRBV5-6
j_call: TRBJ2-3

cdr3_nt: TGTGCCAGCAGTCCGGGACAGACCTACGAGCAGTACTTC
cdr3_aa: CASSPGQTYEQYF
clone_size: NA
d_call: TRBD1
cdr3_length: 13
v_call: TRBV28
j_call: TRBJ2-7

cdr3_nt: TGTGCCAGCAGTTCCCAGGGTGAAGCTTTCTTT
cdr3_aa: CASSSQGEAFF
clone_size: once
d_call: NA
cdr3_length: 11
v_call: TRBV27
j_call: TRBJ1-1

cdr3_nt: TGTGCCAGCAGTCCTGGACAGGGGGGAGGTTACTATGGCTACACCTTC
cdr3_aa: CASSPGQGGGYYGYTF
clone_size: NA
d_call: TRBD1
cdr3_length: 16
v_call: TRBV28
j_call: TRBJ1-2

cdr3_nt: TGTGCCAGCAGTGCTCGCCAGGCGCTTTCTGGAAACACCATATATTTT
cdr3_aa: CASSARQALSGNTIYF
clone_size: NA
d_call: NA
cdr3_length: 16
v_call: TRBV27
j_call: TRBJ1-3

cdr3_nt: TGTGCCACCAGCAGAGAGGGGCGGGTTGGAAACACCATATATTTT
cdr3_aa: CATSREGRVGNTIYF
clone_size: NA
d_call: NA
cdr3_length: 15
v_call: TRBV15
j_call: TRBJ1-3

cdr3_nt: TGTGCCAGCAGTGCTCACGCTCGTGAGGGACAGTCTAACTATGGCTACACCTTC
cdr3_aa: CASSAHAREGQSNYGYTF
clone_size: NA
d_call: TRBD1
cdr3_length: 18
v_call: TRBV6-1
j_call: TRBJ1-2